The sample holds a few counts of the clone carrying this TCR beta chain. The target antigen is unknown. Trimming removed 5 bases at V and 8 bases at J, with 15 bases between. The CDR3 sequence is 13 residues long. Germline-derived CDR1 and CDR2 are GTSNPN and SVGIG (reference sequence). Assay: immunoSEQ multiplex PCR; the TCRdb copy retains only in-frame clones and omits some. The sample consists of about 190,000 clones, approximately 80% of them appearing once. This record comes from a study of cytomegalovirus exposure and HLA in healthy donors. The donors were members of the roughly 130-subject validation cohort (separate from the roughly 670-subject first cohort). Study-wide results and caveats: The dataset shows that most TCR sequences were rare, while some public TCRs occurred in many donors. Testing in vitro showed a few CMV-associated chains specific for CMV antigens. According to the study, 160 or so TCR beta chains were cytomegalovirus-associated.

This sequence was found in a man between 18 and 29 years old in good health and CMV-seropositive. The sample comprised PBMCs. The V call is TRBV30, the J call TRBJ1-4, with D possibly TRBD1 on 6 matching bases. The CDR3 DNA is TGTGCCTGGGCGGGGGGGGCCAGGGAAAAACTGTTTTTT. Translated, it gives CAWAGGAREKLFF. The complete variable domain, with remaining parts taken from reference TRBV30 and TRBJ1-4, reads SQTIHQWPATLVQPVGSPLSLECTVEGTSNPNLYWYRQAAGRGLQLLFYSVGIGQISSEVPQNLSASRPQDRQFILSSKKLLLSDSGFYLCAWAGGAREKLFFGSGTQLSVL.